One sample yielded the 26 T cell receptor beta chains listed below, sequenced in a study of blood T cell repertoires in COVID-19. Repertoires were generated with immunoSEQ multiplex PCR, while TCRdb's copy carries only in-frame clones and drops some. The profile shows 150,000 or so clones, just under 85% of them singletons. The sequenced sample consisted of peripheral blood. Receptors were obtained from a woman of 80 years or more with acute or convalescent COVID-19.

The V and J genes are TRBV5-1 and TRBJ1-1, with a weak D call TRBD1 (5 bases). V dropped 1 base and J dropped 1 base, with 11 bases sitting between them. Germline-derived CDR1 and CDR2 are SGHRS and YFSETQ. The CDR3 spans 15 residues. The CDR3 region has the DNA TGCGCCAGCAGCTTGCTCGGGGGGGAGAACACTGAAGCTTTCTTT. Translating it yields CASSLLGGENTEAFF.

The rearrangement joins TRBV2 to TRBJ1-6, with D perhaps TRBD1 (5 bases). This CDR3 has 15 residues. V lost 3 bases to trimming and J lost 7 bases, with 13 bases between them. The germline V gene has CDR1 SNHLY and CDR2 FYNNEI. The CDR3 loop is CASSEVRQRNSPLHF. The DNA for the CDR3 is TGTGCCAGCAGTGAGGTTAGACAGAGAAATTCACCCCTCCACTTT.

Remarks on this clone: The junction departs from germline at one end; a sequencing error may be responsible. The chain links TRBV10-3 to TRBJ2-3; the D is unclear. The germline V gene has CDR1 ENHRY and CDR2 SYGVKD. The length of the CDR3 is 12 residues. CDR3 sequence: CAISDSKDTQYF. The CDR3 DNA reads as TGTGCCATCAGCGATAGCAAAGATACGCAGTATTTT.

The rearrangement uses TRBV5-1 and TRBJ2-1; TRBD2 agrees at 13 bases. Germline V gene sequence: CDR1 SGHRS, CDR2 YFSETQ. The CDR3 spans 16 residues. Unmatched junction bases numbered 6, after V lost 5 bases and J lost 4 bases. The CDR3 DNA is TGCGCCAGCAGACCCCGGACTAGCGGGGGATACAATGAGCAGTTCTTC. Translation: CASRPRTSGGYNEQFF.

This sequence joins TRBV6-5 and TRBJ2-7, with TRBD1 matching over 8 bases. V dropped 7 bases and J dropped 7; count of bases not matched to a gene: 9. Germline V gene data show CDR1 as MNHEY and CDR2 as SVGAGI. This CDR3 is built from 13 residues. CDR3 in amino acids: CASNSQGAYEQYF. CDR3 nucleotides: TGTGCCAGCAACTCCCAGGGGGCGTATGAGCAGTACTTC.

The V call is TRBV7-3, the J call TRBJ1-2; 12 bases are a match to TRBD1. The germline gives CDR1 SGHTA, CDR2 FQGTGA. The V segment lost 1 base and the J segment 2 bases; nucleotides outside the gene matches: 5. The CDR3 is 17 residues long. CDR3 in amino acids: CASSLKGTGGRNYGYTF. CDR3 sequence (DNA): TGTGCCAGCAGCTTAAAGGGGACAGGGGGCAGGAACTATGGCTACACCTTC.

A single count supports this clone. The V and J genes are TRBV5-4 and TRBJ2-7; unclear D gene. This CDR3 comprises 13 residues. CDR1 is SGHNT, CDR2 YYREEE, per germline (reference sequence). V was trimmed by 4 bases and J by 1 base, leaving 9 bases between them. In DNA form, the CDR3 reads TGTGCCAGCAGCCCCGCGTTATCCTACGAGCAGTACTTC. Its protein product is CASSPALSYEQYF.

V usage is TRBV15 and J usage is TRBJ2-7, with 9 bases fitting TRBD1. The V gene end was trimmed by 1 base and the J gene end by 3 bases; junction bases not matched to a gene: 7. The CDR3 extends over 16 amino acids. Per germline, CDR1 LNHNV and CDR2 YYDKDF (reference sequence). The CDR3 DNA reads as TGTGCCACCAGCAGAGGTGGGACAGGGAACTTCTACGAGCAGTACTTC. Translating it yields CATSRGGTGNFYEQYF.

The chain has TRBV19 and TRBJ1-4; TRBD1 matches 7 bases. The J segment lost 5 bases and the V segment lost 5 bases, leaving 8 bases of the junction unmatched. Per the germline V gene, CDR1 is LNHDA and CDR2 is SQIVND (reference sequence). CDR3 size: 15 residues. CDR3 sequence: CASSARDRGNEKLFF. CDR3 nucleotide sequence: TGTGCCAGTAGTGCCCGGGACAGAGGAAATGAAAAACTGTTTTTT.

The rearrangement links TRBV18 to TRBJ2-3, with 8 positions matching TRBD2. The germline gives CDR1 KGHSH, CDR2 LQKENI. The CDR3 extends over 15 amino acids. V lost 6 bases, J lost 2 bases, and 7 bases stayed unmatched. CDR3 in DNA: TGTGCCAGCTCTCCCCCACTAGCGGCCACAGATACGCAGTATTTT. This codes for CASSPPLAATDTQYF.

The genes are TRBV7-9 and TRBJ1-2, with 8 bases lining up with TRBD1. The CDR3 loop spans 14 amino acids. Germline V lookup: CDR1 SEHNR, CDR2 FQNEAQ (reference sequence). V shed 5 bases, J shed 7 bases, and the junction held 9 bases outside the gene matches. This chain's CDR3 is CASSTGQGILGYTF. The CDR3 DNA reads TGTGCCAGCAGCACCGGACAGGGAATCCTTGGCTACACCTTC. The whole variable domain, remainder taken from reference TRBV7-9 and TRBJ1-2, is DTGVSQNPRHKITKRGQNVTFRCDPISEHNRLYWYRQTLGQGPEFLTYFQNEAQLEKSRLLSDRFSAERPKGSFSTLEIQRTEQGDSAMYLCASSTGQGILGYTFGSGTRLTVV.

CDR3: CASSFLQGGRYTF. CDR3 nucleotides: TGTGCCAGCAGTTTTTTACAGGGTGGGCGCTACACCTTC. V usage is TRBV12-3 or TRBV12-4 and J usage is TRBJ1-2; possibly TRBD1 for D (6 bases). Trimming took off 3 bases at V and 9 bases at J, with 14 bases between the two ends. The CDR3 has 13 residues.

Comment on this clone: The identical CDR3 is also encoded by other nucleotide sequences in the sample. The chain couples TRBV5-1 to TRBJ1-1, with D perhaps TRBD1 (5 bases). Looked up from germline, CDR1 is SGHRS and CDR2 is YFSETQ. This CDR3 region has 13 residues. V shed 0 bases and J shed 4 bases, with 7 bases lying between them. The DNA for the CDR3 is TGCGCCAGCAGCTTGGAGCAGGGCACTGAAGCTTTCTTT. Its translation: CASSLEQGTEAFF.

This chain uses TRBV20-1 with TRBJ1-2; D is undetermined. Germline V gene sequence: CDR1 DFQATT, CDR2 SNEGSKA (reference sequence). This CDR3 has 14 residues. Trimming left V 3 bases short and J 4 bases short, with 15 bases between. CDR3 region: CSASGEGWAYGYTF. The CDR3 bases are TGCAGTGCTAGTGGGGAGGGCTGGGCCTATGGCTACACCTTC.

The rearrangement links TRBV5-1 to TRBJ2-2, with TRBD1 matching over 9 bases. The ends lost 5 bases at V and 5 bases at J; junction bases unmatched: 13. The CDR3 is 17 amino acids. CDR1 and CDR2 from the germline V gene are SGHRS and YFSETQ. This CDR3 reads CASSHSRGTGTTGELFF. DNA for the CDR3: TGCGCCAGCAGTCACTCTAGGGGGACAGGGACGACCGGGGAGCTGTTTTTT.

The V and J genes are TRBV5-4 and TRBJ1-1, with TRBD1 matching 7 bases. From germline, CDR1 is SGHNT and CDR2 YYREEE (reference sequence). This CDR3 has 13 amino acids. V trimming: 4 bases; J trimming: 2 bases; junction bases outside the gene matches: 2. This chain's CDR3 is CASSLGGNTEAFF. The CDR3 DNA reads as TGTGCCAGCAGCCTAGGGGGCAACACTGAAGCTTTCTTT.

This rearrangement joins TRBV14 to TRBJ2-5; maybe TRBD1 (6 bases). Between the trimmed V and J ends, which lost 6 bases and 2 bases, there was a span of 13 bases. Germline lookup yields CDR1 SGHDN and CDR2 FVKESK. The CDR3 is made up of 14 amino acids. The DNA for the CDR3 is TGTGCCAGCAGTCGATTGGACAGACAAGAGACCCAGTACTTC. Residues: CASSRLDRQETQYF. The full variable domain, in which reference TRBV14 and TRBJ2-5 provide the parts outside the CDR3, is EAGVTQFPSHSVIEKGQTVTLRCDPISGHDNLYWYRRVMGKEIKFLLHFVKESKQDESGMPNNRFLAERTGGTYSTLKVQPAELEDSGVYFCASSRLDRQETQYFGPGTRLLVL.

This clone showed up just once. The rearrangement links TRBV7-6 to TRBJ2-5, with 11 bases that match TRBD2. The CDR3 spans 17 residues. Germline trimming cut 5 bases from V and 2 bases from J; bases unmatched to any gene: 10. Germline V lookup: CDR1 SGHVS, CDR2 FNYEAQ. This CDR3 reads CASSPGLADQQQETQYF. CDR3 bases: TGTGCCAGCAGCCCGGGACTAGCGGATCAACAACAAGAGACCCAGTACTTC.

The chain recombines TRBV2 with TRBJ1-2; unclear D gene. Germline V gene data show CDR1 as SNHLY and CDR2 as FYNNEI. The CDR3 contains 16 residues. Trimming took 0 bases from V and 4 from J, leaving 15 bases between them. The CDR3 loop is CASSEAPGIFSYGYTF. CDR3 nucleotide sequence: TGTGCCAGCAGTGAAGCGCCGGGGATATTTTCCTATGGCTACACCTTC.

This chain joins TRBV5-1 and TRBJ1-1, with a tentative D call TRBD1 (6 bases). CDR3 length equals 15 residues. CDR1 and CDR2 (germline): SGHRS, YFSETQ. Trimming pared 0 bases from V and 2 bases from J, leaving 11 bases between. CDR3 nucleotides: TGCGCCAGCAGCTTGGAAGGGACACCAAACACTGAAGCTTTCTTT. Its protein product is CASSLEGTPNTEAFF.

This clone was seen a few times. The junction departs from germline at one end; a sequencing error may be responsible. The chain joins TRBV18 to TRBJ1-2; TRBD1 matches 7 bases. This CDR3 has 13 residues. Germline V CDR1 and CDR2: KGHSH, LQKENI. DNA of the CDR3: TGTGCCAGCTCACCATCGCCCCGGGACAGACAGGACTTC. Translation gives CASSPSPRDRQDF.

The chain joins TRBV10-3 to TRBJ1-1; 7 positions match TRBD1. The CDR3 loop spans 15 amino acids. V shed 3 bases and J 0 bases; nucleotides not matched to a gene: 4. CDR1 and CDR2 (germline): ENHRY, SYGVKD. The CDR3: CAISEVDRVNTEAFF. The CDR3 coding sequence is TGTGCCATCAGTGAAGTCGACAGGGTGAACACTGAAGCTTTCTTT.

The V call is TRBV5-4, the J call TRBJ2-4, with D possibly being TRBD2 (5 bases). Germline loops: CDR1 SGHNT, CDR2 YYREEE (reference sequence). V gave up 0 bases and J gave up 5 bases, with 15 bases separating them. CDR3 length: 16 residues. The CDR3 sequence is CASSLALRGSENIQYF. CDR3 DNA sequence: TGTGCCAGCAGCTTGGCCCTGCGAGGGTCAGAAAACATTCAGTACTTC. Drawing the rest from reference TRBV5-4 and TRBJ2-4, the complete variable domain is ETGVTQSPTHLIKTRGQQVTLRCSSQSGHNTVSWYQQALGQGPQFIFQYYREEENGRGNFPPRFSGLQFPNYSSELNVNALELDDSALYLCASSLALRGSENIQYFGAGTRLSVL.

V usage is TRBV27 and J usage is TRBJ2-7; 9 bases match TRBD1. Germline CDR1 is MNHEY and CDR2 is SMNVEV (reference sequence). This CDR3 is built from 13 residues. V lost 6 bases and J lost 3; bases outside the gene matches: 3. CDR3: CASSATGGYEQYF. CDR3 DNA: TGTGCCAGCAGCGCGACAGGGGGCTACGAGCAGTACTTC.

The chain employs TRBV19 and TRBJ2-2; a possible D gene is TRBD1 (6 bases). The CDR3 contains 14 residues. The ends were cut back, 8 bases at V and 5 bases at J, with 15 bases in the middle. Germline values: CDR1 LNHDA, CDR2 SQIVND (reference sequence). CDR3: CASRDTGSTGELFF. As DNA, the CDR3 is TGTGCCAGTCGGGACACCGGCTCTACCGGGGAGCTGTTTTTT.

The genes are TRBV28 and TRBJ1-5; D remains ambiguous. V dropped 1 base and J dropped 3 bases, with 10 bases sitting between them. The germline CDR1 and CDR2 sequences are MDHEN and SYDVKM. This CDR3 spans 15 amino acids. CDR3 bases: TGTGCCAGCAGTTTATTGCGGCAGTCCAATCAGCCCCAGCATTTT. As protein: CASSLLRQSNQPQHF. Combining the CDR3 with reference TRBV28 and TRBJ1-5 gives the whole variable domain DVKVTQSSRYLVKRTGEKVFLECVQDMDHENMFWYRQDPGLGLRLIYFSYDVKMKEKGDIPEGYSVSREKKERFSLILESASTNQTSMYLCASSLLRQSNQPQHFGDGTRLSIL.